The clone carrying this T cell receptor beta chain came up a few times. Trimming removed 4 bases from V and 8 bases from J, with 12 bases in between. Germline CDR1 SGHDT, CDR2 YYEEEE. The CDR3 sequence is 12 residues long. This specimen comes from a study of blood T cell repertoires in COVID-19. Two negative PCRs, clearance, or symptom resolution were required of recovered Cohort 3 donors. The repertoire was sequenced with immunoSEQ multiplex PCR; TCRdb's copy has only in-frame clones and lacks some. Of fewer than 200,000 clones in the sample, around 80% were seen once. This clonotype was obtained from a man aged 50 or older who had recovered from COVID-19. V usage is TRBV5-6 and J usage is TRBJ1-2, with D maybe TRBD1 (5 bases). Material: PBMCs or T cells enriched from blood (not recorded which). CDR3 bases: TGTGCCAGCAGCCCGGGGGGTACAGGCTACACCTTC. Translated: CASSPGGTGYTF.